The 3 T cell receptor beta chains listed next were all sequenced from one sample in a study of CD8+CD57+ T cells in acquired aplastic anemia listed by TCRdb under 2018. Flow cytometry had shown CD8+CD57+ cell expansion in the patients selected for sequencing. These reads were obtained on an Illumina HiSeq 2000. Genomic DNA was used as template for profiling of TCR beta VDJ combinations and CDR3 sequences. The raw public reads went through TCRdb reprocessing: fastp at Q25, MiXCR clone calling, in-frame beta chains kept. Rows with one shared CDR3 protein collapse into an entry with the most common genes and DNA. The sample records 200,000 to 250,000 distinct CDR3 sequences, around three fifths of which are singletons. Roughly 50% of the sample comes from the top ten. Sequencing was performed on sorted CD4+, CD8+, or CD8+CD57+ T cells (not recorded which) from PBMCs. These receptors were taken from a human donor with aplastic anemia.

J is TRBJ1-2 and V is TRBV10-3; a possible D gene is TRBD1 (5 bases). CDR1 and CDR2 from the germline V gene are ENHRY and SYGVKD. Between the trimmed V and J ends, which lost 7 bases and 4 bases, there was a span of 13 bases. The CDR3 contains 13 residues. CDR3 sequence reads: CAINGGDGYGYTF. The CDR3, as DNA: TGTGCCATCAATGGGGGTGATGGCTATGGCTACACCTTC.

The V gene is TRBV11-1, the J gene TRBJ2-1; TRBD1 agrees at 7 bases. Trimming removed 5 bases from V and 7 bases from J; junction bases left unmatched: 8. Germline V CDR1 and CDR2: SGHAT, FQDESV (reference sequence). The CDR3 has 14 amino acids. CDR3 nucleotides: TGTGCCAGCAGCCGTGGAGAGGGGGCGAATGAGCAGTTCTTC. This codes for CASSRGEGANEQFF.

Details on this clonotype: This may be a read error, as it is one base from a much larger clone. The CDR3 end shows no conserved phenylalanine or tryptophan, and so a read error is likely. J is TRBJ2-7 and V is TRBV27; a possible D gene is TRBD1 (5 bases). This CDR3 is built from 13 residues. Per the germline V gene, CDR1 is MNHEY and CDR2 is SMNVEV (reference sequence). Trimming left V 4 bases short and J 3 bases short, with 10 bases between. CDR3 DNA sequence: TGTGCCAGCAGTTCAGGGCCGTTCTACGAGCAGTACCTC. This translates into CASSSGPFYEQYL.